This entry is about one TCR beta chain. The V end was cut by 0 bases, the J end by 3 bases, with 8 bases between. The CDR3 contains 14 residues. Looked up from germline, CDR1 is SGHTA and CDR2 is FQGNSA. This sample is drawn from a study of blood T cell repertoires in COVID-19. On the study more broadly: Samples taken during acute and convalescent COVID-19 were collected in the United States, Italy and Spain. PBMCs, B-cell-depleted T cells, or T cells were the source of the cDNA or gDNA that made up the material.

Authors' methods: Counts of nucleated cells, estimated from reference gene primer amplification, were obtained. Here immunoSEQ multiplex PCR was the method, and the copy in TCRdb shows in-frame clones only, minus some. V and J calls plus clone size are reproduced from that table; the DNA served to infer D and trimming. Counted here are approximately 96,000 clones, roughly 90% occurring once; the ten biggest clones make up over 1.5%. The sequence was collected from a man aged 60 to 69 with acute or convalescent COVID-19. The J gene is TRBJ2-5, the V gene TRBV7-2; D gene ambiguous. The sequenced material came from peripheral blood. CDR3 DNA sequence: TGTGCCAGCAGCTTAGCCCCCTTAGAAGAGACCCAGTACTTC. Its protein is CASSLAPLEETQYF.